The present entry profiles one TCR beta chain with its context. Its binding antigen is unknown. Base qualities were left out, and no much larger clone turns up one base away. These data originate in a study of cytomegalovirus exposure and HLA in healthy donors (dated by TCRdb to about 2017). For the study in its entirety: An earlier analysis of about 530 of the donors reported roughly 300 Gb of sequence data and around 100 million unique TCR beta sequences obtained from about 170 million T cells. An early release that covered fewer than 800 HLA-typed donors contained 300 to 350 gigabases of sequencing data and 85 million to 100 million unique TCR sequences. Of the approximately 370 genotyped donors, roughly 80% were placed in the genetic ancestry cluster associated with self-reported Caucasian donors. The study was designed to test whether signatures of past pathogen exposure could be identified by cataloging public T cell receptors. The study used immunosequencing to profile the T cell repertoires of hundreds of subjects and linked those repertoires to cytomegalovirus serostatus. In addition to the first cohort of several hundred subjects, a separate validation cohort of 120 different subjects was used. The study combined high-throughput TCR immunosequencing, statistical association of individual TCRs with disease status, and machine learning to predict cytomegalovirus infection status. A later analysis re-analyzed previously published TCR beta repertoires from approximately 670 donors and added high-resolution HLA genotyping to study TCR occurrence patterns. Rather than using new phenotypic data, the later analysis identified candidate immune exposures from TCR beta sequences and from how often those sequences occurred across donors. To decide whether each TCR beta V gene segment behaved as functional or pseudogenic, an earlier analysis of 587 of the donors relied on high-throughput TCR beta sequencing. Donor age, sex, ethnicity and CMV serostatus were compiled alongside the repertoire data. A later genetic analysis used genome-wide SNP genotypes for about 60% of the 666 donors, treating that subset as a discovery cohort. All discovery cohort repertoires had been generated using a single sequencing platform. Both class I and class II loci were covered by HLA typing, at four-digit resolution. The number of typed donors differed by locus: 629-630 for A, B, C, DRB1 and DQB1; some 540 for DQA1; about 600 for DPA1; and roughly 490 for DPB1. Four or five DR-DQ haplotypes were handled as single units for association and clustering because linkage in the cohort was strong. Across 398 genotyped donors of the cohort, an average of about 250,000 unique TCR beta nucleotide sequences per donor were sequenced, and roughly 18% of those sequences were non-productive.

The cohort comprised around 690 healthy bone marrow donors. All cohort members were sampled while nominally healthy, although unrecorded immune exposures were likely present. The donor was CMV seronegative and was included in the group of several hundred seronegative cohort members. A peripheral blood sample was collected from each donor, and TCR beta sequencing was performed on peripheral blood mononuclear cells. Genomic DNA extraction from the blood cell samples was performed with the Qiagen DNeasy Blood Extraction Kit. General conclusions and limits of the study: A cluster of highly shared sequence variants was judged likely to be a technical artifact of the sequencing pipeline. A further reported finding was that TCR beta sequences accurately predicted the HLA-A and HLA-B alleles for most subjects in the first cohort. In an earlier analysis of several hundred of the donors, most TCR beta V segments were observed in productive rearrangements about 87% or about 30% of the time, broadly matching IMGT annotations. Assigning TCR associations to individual alleles was difficult when HLA alleles, especially DR and DQ, strongly co-occurred. Because HLA typing was unavailable for some donors at each locus, only the typed subset was used in association tests. For the cohort, immune exposure information was limited to CMV serostatus. Compared with equally common non-associated chains, HLA-associated TCR beta chains in a later analysis were more clonally expanded and had lower generation probabilities. In a later analysis, about 17,000 TCR beta sequences were associated with specific HLA alleles at a false discovery rate of 0.05. A later genetic analysis associated a missense DCLRE1C variant with V-gene and J-gene trimming of TCR beta chains, and an independent cohort replicated the association. Several of the top co-occurrence clusters appeared to be linked to parvovirus B19, influenza, CMV and Epstein-Barr virus, according to a later analysis. The earlier analysis of approximately 590 of the donors excluded around 17 rarely observed V segments, including chromosome 9 orphons, because counts were too low. While some public TCRs were present in many individuals, most TCR sequences turned up only very rarely across donors. The classifier was reported to diagnose cytomegalovirus status with high specificity and sensitivity in both the original and validation cohorts. Correlated functional status among segregating V segments might be attributable to linkage disequilibrium, but an unknown experimental factor could not be ruled out. The presence/absence analyses assumed that sequencing depth was roughly uniform across donors, and that assumption may not be true. The authors suggested that the approach could potentially be generalized to other disease states and immunological phenotypes. A later analysis found that TCR association rates varied across HLA loci, with DRB1 alleles showing the most associated TCRs and HLA-C alleles the fewest. A later genetic analysis reported fewer N-insertions in productive TCRs among donors in an Asian-associated ancestry cluster than the roughly 700-donor mean. Some IMGT-functional V segments, including TRBV6-2 and TRBV6-3, could not be distinguished by the 87-base-pair reads and were therefore excluded. In the study, 164 TCR beta chains were listed as associated with cytomegalovirus. Three of the identified cytomegalovirus-associated TCR beta chains were confirmed in vitro to be specific for cytomegalovirus antigens. Most CMV-associated TCR beta chains appeared to be HLA-restricted in a later analysis, and the HLA associations seemed to be driven largely by CMV exposure. Only TCR beta chains were sequenced in this cohort, and the absence of alpha or paired-chain data limited detectable features.

Reading the germline V gene (reference sequence) gives CDR1 LNHNV and CDR2 YYDKDF. The CDR3 has 18 amino acids, counting the end cysteine and phenylalanine. The entry retains the CDR3 DNA only, 54 bases that are in frame from base 1. From V the trimming removes 2 bases and from J it removes 7 bases, while the gene matches leave 10 bases of the junction unaccounted for. Library prep was done by the immunoSEQ multiplex PCR assay. For the multiplex PCR, a mixture combining 60 forward primers for TCR Vbeta segments and 13 reverse primers for TCR Jbeta segments was used. Amplification of the CDR3 region of rearranged TCR beta genes was performed with a multiplex PCR assay on genomic DNA. Amplified TCR beta libraries were sequenced as 87-base-pair reads on the Illumina HiSeq System. From the authors' description of their analysis: In a later analysis, 77 million or so unique TCR beta chains were counted across the roughly 610 repertoires, and roughly 11 million of these chains were shared by at least two donors. Raw reads were error-corrected and collapsed into unique sequences with a nearest-neighbor algorithm that merged closely related sequences to remove PCR and sequencing errors. CDR3 sequences were aligned to IMGT reference sequences to assign V, D and J gene segments. Each retained sequence needed at least a six-nucleotide match to both a V gene segment and a J gene segment. Rearrangements were classified as productive when the CDR3 lacked stop codons and remained in frame with V and J, and all other rearrangements were classified as non-productive. CDR3 was defined according to IMGT convention as the region running from the second conserved V-encoded cysteine to the conserved J-encoded phenylalanine. The earlier analysis of about 590 of the donors excluded sequences that lacked an unambiguous match to a single V gene segment. In an earlier analysis of approximately 590 of the donors, V segments were called functional above 56.7% productive rearrangements and were called segregating when the between-donor standard deviation exceeded 5%. A statistical classification framework was built for diagnosing cytomegalovirus status from the catalog of TCR beta chain sequences. A later analysis assigned V and J genes by comparing TCR nucleotide sequences with IMGT/GENE-DB human TR gene sequences. Using the TCRdist pipeline, a later analysis assigned CDR3 sequences along with most-parsimonious VDJ recombination scenarios. In a later analysis, each TCR beta chain was defined by its CDR3 amino acid sequence together with its V-gene family, and reads lacking a unique V-gene family were excluded. A later analysis removed 600 or so highly shared, low-generation-probability nucleotide sequences to deal with suspected cross-contamination and a sequencing artifact. In a later analysis, a clonal expansion index was calculated for each public chain from normalized within-repertoire ranks of inferred template counts. In a later analysis, generation probabilities were computed using a VDJ recombination model fitted to out-of-frame rearrangements, and the results were checked against IGoR. Hypergeometric tests were used in a later analysis to score TCR-TCR, TCR-HLA and TCR-CMV co-occurrence, with a repertoire-size bias correction applied to the TCR pairs. False discovery rates were estimated in a later analysis by permuting HLA or CMV assignments 20 times. In a later analysis, co-occurring TCRs were grouped using DBSCAN, and TCRdist sequence similarity was added for clustering within HLA-allele-positive subsets. Co-occurrence clustering excluded repertoires with fewer than 30,000 or more than 120,000 public chains, plus five with anomalous nucleotide sharing. In TCRdb, the immuneACCESS table is reduced to in-frame sequences with V and J assigned. These tables do not hold every clone; where another copy was compared, an unresolved V gene accounts for under half, and the others remain unexplained. The DNA gave D and trimming, while V, J and clone size come from that table. In all, the sample holds about 120,000 clones, and about 86% of those were seen once. The ten largest clones take up less than 2.5% of the sample.

The TCR sequence derives from a woman aged 40 to 55 in good health and CMV-seronegative. The sample consisted of PBMCs. This chain is built from TRBV15 and TRBJ2-1, and 14 junction bases match TRBD2. The CDR3 protein: CATSRKRRLAGGGNEQFF. The sequenced DNA: TGTGCCACCAGCAGAAAGAGGAGACTAGCGGGAGGGGGAAATGAGCAGTTCTTC.